The T cell receptor beta chain under discussion was sequenced for a study of OX40 agonist ivuxolimab in advanced cancers. A note on the overall study: Ivuxolimab was a fully human IgG2 agonistic monoclonal antibody targeting the costimulatory receptor OX40 (CD134). Intravenous ivuxolimab was administered to patients every 2 weeks at six dose levels: 0.01, 0.1, 0.3, 1.5, 3 and 10 mg/kg. Among the roughly 50 dose-escalation patients, some 19 had hepatocellular carcinoma, about 15 melanoma, 9 renal cell carcinoma and 9 head and neck cancer. In the dose-escalation cohort, 82.7% of patients were male, and the mean age was approximately 60 years, with a range of about 23 to 85. Patients were allowed to have had prior anti-PD-1, anti-PD-L1 or anti-CTLA-4 therapy, and around two fifths of the dose-escalation patients had been treated with checkpoint inhibitors. Partial responses occurred in three dose-escalation patients: two with cutaneous melanoma and one with hepatocellular carcinoma. Peripheral TCRbeta sequencing aimed to test whether ivuxolimab altered TCR sequence diversity and caused clonal T-cell expansion. The paper covers the monotherapy dose-escalation part of the phase I ivuxolimab trial, which included N of about 50 patients.

V is cut by 5 bases and J by 3 bases, and the space between the germline ends is 16 bases. The CDR3 starts with the cysteine, ends with the phenylalanine, and has 14 residues. The kept DNA is CDR3 alone, 42 bases in frame from the first base. CDR1 SQVTM and CDR2 ANQGSEA were looked up in the germline V gene. Genomic DNA was isolated from the sorted cells so that the TCRbeta CDR3 region could be sequenced. The immunoSEQ Assay was used for sequencing of TCRbeta CDR3 regions. In its TCRdb copy, this immuneACCESS table keeps in-frame sequences only and misses some clones. Where compared with another copy, unresolved V genes explain less than half of these, and the others have no known cause. This sample lists about 59,000 clones; 85% to 90% were detected once. The ten largest clonotypes hold more than 0.35% of the sample. The trial excluded patients who had a history of autoimmune disease or who were on systemic immunosuppression. Peripheral blood for TCR sequencing was collected from all dose cohorts at baseline, on cycle 4 day 1, and on cycle 7 day 1. The samples were taken from a phase I, first-in-human, multicenter, open-label dose-escalation trial of ivuxolimab. Adults with locally advanced or metastatic head and neck squamous cell, hepatocellular, melanoma or renal cell carcinoma were enrolled in the trial. Before TCR sequencing, CD4+ and CD8+ T cells were separately sorted from peripheral blood.

The research as a whole found: Which antigens the clonally expanded peripheral T cells were specific for was not determined. After ivuxolimab, expanded clones were on average more numerous among CD8+ T cells than among CD4+ T cells. In the 0.1-3.0 mg/kg groups, partial responders were among the patients with the lowest normalized peripheral clonal expansion, particularly in CD8+ T cells. Low levels of normalized T-cell clonal expansion were also seen in some patients who did not respond. Clonal expansion of both CD4+ and CD8+ blood T cells was observed from baseline to week 6 at doses 0.1 to 3.0 mg/kg.

As for this clone: The antigen it binds to is not known. Base qualities are not at hand, and no much larger clone is one base apart.

Recombination connected TRBV29-1 to TRBJ1-1; tentative D gene TRBD1, with 5 bases matching. The source is an adult with an advanced solid tumor such as melanoma, head and neck, liver or kidney cancer. Here the sequenced sample was CD4+ or CD8+ T cells sorted from blood, taken in a trial of the OX40 agonist ivuxolimab. CDR3 protein: CSVPPGGGDTEAFF. The DNA is as follows: TGCAGCGTTCCCCCGGGGGGTGGGGACACTGAAGCTTTCTTT.